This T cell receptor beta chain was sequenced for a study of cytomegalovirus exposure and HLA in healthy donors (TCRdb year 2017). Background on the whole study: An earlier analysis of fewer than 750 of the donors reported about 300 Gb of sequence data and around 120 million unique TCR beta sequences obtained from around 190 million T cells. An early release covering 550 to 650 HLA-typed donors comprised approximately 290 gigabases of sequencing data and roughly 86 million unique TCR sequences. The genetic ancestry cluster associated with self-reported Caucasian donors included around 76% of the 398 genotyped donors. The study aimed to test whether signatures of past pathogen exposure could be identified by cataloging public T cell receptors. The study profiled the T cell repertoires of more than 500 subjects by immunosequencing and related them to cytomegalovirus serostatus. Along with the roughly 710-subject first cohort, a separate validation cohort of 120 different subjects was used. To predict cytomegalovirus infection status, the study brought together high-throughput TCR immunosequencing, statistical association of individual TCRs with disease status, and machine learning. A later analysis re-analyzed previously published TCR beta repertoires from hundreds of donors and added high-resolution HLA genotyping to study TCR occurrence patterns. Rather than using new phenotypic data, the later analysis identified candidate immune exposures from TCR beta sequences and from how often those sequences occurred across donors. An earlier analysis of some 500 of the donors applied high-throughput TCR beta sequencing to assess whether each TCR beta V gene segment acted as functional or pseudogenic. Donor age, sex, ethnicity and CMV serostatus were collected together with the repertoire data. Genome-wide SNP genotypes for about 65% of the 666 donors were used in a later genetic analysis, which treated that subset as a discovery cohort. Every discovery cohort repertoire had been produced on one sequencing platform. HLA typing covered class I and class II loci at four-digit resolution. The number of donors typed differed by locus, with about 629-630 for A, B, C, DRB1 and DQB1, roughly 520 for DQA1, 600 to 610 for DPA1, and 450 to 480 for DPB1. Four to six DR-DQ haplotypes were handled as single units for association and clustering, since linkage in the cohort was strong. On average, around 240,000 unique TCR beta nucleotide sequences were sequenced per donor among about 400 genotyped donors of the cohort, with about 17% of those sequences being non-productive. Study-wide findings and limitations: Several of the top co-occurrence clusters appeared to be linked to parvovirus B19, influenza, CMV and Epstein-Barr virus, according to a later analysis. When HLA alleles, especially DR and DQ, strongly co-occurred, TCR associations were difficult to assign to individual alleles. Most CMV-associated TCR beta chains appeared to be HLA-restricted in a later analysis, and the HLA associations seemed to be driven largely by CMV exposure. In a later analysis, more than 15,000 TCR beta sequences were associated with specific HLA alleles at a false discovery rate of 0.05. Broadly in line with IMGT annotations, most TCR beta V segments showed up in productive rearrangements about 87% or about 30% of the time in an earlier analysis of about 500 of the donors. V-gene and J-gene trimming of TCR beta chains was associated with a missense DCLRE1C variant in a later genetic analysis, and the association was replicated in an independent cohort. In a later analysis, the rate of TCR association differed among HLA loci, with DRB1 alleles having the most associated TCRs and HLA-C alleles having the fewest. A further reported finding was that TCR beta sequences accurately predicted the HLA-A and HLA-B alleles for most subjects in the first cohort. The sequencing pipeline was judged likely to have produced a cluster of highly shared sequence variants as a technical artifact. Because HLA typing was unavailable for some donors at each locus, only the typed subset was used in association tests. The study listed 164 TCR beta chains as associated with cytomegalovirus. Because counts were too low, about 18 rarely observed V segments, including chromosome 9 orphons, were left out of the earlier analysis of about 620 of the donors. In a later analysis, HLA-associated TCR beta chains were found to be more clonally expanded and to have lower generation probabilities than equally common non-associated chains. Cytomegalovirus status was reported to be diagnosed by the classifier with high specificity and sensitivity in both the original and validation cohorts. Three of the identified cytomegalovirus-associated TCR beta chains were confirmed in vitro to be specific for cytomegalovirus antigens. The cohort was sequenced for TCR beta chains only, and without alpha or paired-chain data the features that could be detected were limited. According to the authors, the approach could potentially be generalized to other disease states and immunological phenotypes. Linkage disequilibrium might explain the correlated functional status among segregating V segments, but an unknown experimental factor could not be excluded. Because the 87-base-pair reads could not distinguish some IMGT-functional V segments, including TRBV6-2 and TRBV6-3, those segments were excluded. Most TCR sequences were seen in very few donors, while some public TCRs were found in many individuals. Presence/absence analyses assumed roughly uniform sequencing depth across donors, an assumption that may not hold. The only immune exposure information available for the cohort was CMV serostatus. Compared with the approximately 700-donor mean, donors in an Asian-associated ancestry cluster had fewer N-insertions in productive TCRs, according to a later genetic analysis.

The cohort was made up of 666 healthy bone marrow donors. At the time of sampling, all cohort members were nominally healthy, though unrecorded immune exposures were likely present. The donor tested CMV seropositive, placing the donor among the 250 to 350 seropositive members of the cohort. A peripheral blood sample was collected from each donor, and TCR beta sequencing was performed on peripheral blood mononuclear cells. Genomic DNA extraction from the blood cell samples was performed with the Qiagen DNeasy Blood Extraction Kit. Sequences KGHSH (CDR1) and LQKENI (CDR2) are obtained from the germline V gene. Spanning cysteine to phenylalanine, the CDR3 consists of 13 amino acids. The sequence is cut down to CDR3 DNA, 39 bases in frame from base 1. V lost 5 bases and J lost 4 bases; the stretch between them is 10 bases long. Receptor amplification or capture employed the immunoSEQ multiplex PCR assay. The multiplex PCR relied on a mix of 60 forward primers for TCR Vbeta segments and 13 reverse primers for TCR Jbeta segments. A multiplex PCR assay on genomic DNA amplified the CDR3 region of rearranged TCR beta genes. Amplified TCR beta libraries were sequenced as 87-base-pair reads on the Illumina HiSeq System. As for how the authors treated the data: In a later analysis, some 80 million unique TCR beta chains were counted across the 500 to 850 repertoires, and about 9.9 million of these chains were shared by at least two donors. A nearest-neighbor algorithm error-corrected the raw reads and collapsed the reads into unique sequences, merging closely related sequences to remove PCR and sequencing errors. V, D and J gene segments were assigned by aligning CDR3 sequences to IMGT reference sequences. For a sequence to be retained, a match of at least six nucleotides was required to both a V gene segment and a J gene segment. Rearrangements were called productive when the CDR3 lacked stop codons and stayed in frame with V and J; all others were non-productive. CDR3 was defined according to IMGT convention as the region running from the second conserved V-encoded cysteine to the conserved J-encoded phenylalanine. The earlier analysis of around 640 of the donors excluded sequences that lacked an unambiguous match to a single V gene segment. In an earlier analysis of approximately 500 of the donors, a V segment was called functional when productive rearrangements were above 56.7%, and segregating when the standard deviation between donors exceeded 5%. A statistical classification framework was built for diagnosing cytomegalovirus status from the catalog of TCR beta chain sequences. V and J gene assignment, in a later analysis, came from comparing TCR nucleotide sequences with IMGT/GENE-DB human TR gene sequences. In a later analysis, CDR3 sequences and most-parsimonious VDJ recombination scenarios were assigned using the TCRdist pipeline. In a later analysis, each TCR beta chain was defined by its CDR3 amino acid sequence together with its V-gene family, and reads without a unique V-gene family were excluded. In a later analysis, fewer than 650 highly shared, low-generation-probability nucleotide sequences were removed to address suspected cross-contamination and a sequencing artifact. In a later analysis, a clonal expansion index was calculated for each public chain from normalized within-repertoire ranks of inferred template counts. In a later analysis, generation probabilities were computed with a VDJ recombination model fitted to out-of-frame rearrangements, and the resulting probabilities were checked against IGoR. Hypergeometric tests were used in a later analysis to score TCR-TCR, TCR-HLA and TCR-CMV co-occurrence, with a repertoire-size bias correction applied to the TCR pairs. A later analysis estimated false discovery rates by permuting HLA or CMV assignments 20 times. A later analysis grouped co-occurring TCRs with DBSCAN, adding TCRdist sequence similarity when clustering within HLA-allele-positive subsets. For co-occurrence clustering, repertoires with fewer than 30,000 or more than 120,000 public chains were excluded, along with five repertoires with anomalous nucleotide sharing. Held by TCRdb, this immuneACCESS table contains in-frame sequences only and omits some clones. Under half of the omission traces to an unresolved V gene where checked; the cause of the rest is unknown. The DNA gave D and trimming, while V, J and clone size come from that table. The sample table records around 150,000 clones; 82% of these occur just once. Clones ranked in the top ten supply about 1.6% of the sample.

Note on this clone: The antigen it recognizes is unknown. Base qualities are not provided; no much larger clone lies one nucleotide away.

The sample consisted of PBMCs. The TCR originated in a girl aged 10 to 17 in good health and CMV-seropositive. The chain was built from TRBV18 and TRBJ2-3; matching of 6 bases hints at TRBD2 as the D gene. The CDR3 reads CASSTSGADTQYF. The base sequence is TGTGCCAGCTCAACCTCGGGGGCAGATACGCAGTATTTT.